This T cell receptor beta chain emerged from a study of blood T cell repertoires in COVID-19. Study-level background: Samples representing acute and convalescent COVID-19 were sourced from the United States, Italy and Spain. From T cells, B-cell-depleted T cells, or PBMCs came the material, which was cDNA or gDNA.

Study processing details: Reference gene primers were amplified, and this amplification served to estimate nucleated cell counts. Measured with immunoSEQ multiplex PCR; TCRdb has only the in-frame clones, and not every one. From that table come the V and J calls and clone size; the DNA was used to work out D and trimming. Of 280,000 or so clones in the sample, over 75% were seen once. Material for sequencing was peripheral blood. This clonotype was obtained from a human donor in a cohort sampled during active COVID-19.

The DNA for the CDR3 is TGTGCCAGCAGCTCAATAACTGGACTGTTAACCTACAATGAGCAGTTCTTC. This sequence encodes CASSSITGLLTYNEQFF. The chain links TRBV11-2 to TRBJ2-1, with a possible D match to TRBD2 (5 bases). In germline, CDR1 is SGHAT, CDR2 FQNNGV. Trimming removed 4 bases at V and 2 bases at J, with 18 bases between. This CDR3 comprises 17 residues.